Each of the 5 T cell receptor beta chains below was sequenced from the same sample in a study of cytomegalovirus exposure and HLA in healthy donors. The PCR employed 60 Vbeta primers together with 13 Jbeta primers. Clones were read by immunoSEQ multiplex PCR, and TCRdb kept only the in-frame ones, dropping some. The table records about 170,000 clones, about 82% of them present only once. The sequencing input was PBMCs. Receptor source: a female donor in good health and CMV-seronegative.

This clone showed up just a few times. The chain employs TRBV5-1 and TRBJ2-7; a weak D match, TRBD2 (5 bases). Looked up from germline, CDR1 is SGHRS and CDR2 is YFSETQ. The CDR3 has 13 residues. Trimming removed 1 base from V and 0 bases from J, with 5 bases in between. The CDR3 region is CASSLRDSYEQYF. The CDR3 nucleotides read TGCGCCAGCAGCTTGCGGGACTCCTACGAGCAGTACTTC.

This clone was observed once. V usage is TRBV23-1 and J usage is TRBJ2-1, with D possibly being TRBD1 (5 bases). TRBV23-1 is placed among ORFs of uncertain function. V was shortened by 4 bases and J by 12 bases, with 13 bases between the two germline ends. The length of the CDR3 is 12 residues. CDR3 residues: CASSPRGRGQFF. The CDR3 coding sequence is TGCGCCAGCAGTCCCCGAGGAAGGGGGCAGTTCTTC.

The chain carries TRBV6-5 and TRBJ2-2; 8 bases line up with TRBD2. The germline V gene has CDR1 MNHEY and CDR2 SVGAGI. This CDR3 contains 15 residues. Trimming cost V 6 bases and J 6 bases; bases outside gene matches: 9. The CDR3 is CASRSPGLGAGELFF. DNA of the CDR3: TGTGCCAGCAGATCGCCGGGACTAGGGGCCGGGGAGCTGTTTTTT.

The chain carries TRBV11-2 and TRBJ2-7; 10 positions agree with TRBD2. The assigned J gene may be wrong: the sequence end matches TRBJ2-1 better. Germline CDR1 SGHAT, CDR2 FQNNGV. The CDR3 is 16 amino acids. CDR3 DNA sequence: TGTGCCAGCAGCTTACAGGGACTAGCGAAGTACAATGAGCAGTTCTTC. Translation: CASSLQGLAKYNEQFF.

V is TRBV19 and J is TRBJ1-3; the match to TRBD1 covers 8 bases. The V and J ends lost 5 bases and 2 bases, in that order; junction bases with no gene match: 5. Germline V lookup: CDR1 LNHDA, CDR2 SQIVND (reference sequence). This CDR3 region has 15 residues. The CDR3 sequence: CASSPRTGTGNTIYF. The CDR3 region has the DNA TGTGCCAGTAGTCCCCGGACAGGGACTGGAAACACCATATATTTT.